Each of the 16 T cell receptor beta chains below was sequenced from the same sample in a study of CD4+ T cells in melanoma. Produced via immunoSEQ multiplex PCR; TCRdb's table is partial and in-frame only. The repertoire holds about 21,000 clones, with approximately 78% as singletons. The receptors stem from a human donor with melanoma.

The chain joins TRBV6-1 to TRBJ2-3, with 9 bases fitting TRBD2. CDR3 length: 14 residues. The germline gives CDR1 MNHNS, CDR2 SASEGT. The V segment lost 8 bases and the J segment 6 bases; nucleotides outside the gene matches: 9. The CDR3 is CASAGQRGADTQYF. The CDR3 region has the DNA TGTGCCAGCGCTGGCCAGCGGGGGGCCGATACGCAGTATTTT.

This chain uses TRBV2 with TRBJ1-6; 10 positions agree with TRBD1. This CDR3 has 17 residues. J was trimmed by 7 bases and V by 3 bases; bases with no gene match: 9. From germline, CDR1 is SNHLY and CDR2 FYNNEI. CDR3 protein: CASSDQGQGPLNSPLHF. CDR3 bases: TGTGCCAGCAGTGACCAGGGACAGGGGCCTTTGAATTCACCCCTCCACTTT.

The genes are TRBV2 and TRBJ2-3; D is perhaps TRBD1 or TRBD2 (5 bases each). Between the trimmed V and J ends, which lost 5 bases and 6 bases, there was a span of 15 bases. The CDR3 loop spans 14 amino acids. The germline CDR1 and CDR2 sequences are SNHLY and FYNNEI. The CDR3 DNA follows: TGTGCCAGCAGTTTTGGGACCCCTGGGGATACGCAGTATTTT. Protein product: CASSFGTPGDTQYF.

The chain has TRBV5-1 and TRBJ2-2, with a weak D call TRBD2 (6 bases). The CDR3 is made up of 13 amino acids. CDR1 and CDR2 (germline): SGHRS, YFSETQ. V lost 5 bases, J lost 6 bases, and 11 bases lay in between. CDR3 in amino acids: CASREAGPGELFF. CDR3 DNA: TGCGCCAGCAGGGAGGCGGGACCCGGGGAGCTGTTTTTT.

The CDR3 nucleotides read TGCGCCAGCAGCTTGTTGCAGACGCAAGAGACCCAGTACTTC. Translated, it gives CASSLLQTQETQYF. The chain has TRBV5-1 and TRBJ2-5; D not certain. The CDR3 sequence is 14 residues long. V was trimmed by 1 base and J by 2 bases, leaving 9 bases between them. Per the germline V gene, CDR1 is SGHRS and CDR2 is YFSETQ.

The gene calls are TRBV5-5 and TRBJ1-2, with TRBD1 matching 7 bases. The V and J ends lost 0 bases and 7 bases, in that order; junction bases with no gene match: 12. Germline CDR1 SGHKS, CDR2 YYEKEE (reference sequence). The CDR3 contains 16 residues. In DNA form, the CDR3 reads TGTGCCAGCAGCTTGGTAGGGACAGCCCAAATCCGTGGCTACACCTTC. Protein sequence: CASSLVGTAQIRGYTF. The full variable domain, in which reference TRBV5-5 and TRBJ1-2 provide the parts outside the CDR3, is DAGVTQSPTHLIKTRGQQVTLRCSPISGHKSVSWYQQVLGQGPQFIFQYYEKEERGRGNFPDRFSARQFPNYSSELNVNALLLGDSALYLCASSLVGTAQIRGYTFGSGTRLTVV.

This clone was counted a single time. The chain links TRBV12-5 to TRBJ2-3; D is possibly TRBD1 (5 bases). Germline CDR1 is LGHNT and CDR2 is FRNRAP. This CDR3 is 14 amino acids long. The V and J ends lost 11 bases and 3 bases respectively, with 18 bases between them. CDR3 nucleotides: TGTGCTGCCGGTCGTCAGGGTGTAACAGATACGCAGTATTTT. This sequence encodes CAAGRQGVTDTQYF. Combining the CDR3 with reference TRBV12-5 and TRBJ2-3 gives the whole variable domain DARVTQTPRHKVTEMGQEVTMRCQPILGHNTVFWYRQTMMQGLELLAYFRNRAPLDDSGMPKDRFSAEMPDATLATLKIQPSEPRDSAVYFCAAGRQGVTDTQYFGPGTRLTVL.

The chain has TRBV7-4 and TRBJ2-2; TRBD1 matches 8 bases. Germline V gives CDR1 SGHVT, CDR2 SQSDAQ. The CDR3 is made up of 15 amino acids. V lost 5 bases to trimming and J lost 1 base; unmatched junction nucleotides: 3. The CDR3 bases are TGTGCCAGCAGCGGGGGGACAGGGAACACCGGGGAGCTGTTTTTT. Translated, it gives CASSGGTGNTGELFF.

This chain connects TRBV11-2 to TRBJ2-4, with 7 bases lining up with TRBD1. The CDR3 is made up of 14 amino acids. The trim removed 1 base at V and 6 bases at J, leaving 3 bases unmatched. Germline CDR1 is SGHAT and CDR2 is FQNNGV. The CDR3 region is CASSLGDRLNIQYF. CDR3 DNA sequence: TGTGCCAGCAGCTTAGGGGACAGATTAAACATTCAGTACTTC. The full variable domain, with the rest looked up from reference TRBV11-2 and TRBJ2-4, is EAGVAQSPRYKIIEKRQSVAFWCNPISGHATLYWYQQILGQGPKLLIQFQNNGVVDDSQLPKDRFSAERLKGVDSTLKIQPAKLEDSAVYLCASSLGDRLNIQYFGAGTRLSVL.

CDR3 nucleotide sequence: TGTGCCAGCAGCCCGAACATACAGGAGACCCAGTACTTC. Translated, it gives CASSPNIQETQYF. The genes are TRBV7-9 and TRBJ2-5; D is unresolved. V was shortened by 5 bases and J by 5 bases, with 12 bases between the two germline ends. The CDR3 runs 13 residues. Germline lookup yields CDR1 SEHNR and CDR2 FQNEAQ (reference sequence).

The V and J genes are TRBV5-6 and TRBJ2-7; 7 bases are shared with TRBD2. The CDR3 totals 12 residues. The V gene end was trimmed by 4 bases and the J gene end by 4 bases; junction bases not matched to a gene: 2. The germline gives CDR1 SGHDT, CDR2 YYEEEE. CDR3 region: CASSMGGYEQYF. The DNA for the CDR3 is TGTGCCAGCAGCATGGGGGGGTACGAGCAGTACTTC.

This rearrangement joins TRBV11-2 to TRBJ1-2; D gene unclear. The CDR3 runs to 15 residues. V lost 1 base and J lost 2, with 11 bases in between. CDR1 is SGHAT, CDR2 FQNNGV, per germline. DNA for the CDR3: TGTGCCAGCAGCTTAGGCTCAAACGTAAACTATGGCTACACCTTC. It yields the protein CASSLGSNVNYGYTF.

The chain is built from TRBV5-1 and TRBJ2-1; D is undetermined. This CDR3 spans 17 amino acids. The V gene's germline CDR1 is SGHRS and CDR2 YFSETQ. The V end lost 3 bases, the J end lost 0 bases, and 16 bases lay between the germline ends. This CDR3 is CASSSLWGPSSYNEQFF. Written as DNA, the CDR3 is TGCGCCAGCAGCTCGTTATGGGGTCCGAGCTCCTACAATGAGCAGTTCTTC.

The rearrangement uses TRBV9 and TRBJ2-2, with D maybe TRBD2 (6 bases). The CDR3 length is 14 residues. V dropped 3 bases and J dropped 6 bases, with 12 bases sitting between them. Germline CDR1 is SGDLS and CDR2 is YYNGEE. The CDR3 reads CASSETRIAGELFF. The CDR3 DNA reads as TGTGCCAGCAGCGAGACTAGAATTGCCGGGGAGCTGTTTTTT. The full variable domain, with the rest looked up from reference TRBV9 and TRBJ2-2, is DSGVTQTPKHLITATGQRVTLRCSPRSGDLSVYWYQQSLDQGLQFLIQYYNGEERAKGNILERFSAQQFPDLHSELNLSSLELGDSALYFCASSETRIAGELFFGEGSRLTVL.

This chain uses TRBV2 with TRBJ1-2, with D perhaps matching TRBD1 (5 bases). The germline V gene encodes CDR1 SNHLY and CDR2 FYNNEI. The CDR3 is 17 amino acids. Trimming left V 4 bases short and J 3 bases short, with 21 bases between. The CDR3 loop reads CASSGTLGEGSDYGYTF. The CDR3 DNA follows: TGTGCCAGCAGTGGAACTCTAGGGGAGGGCTCGGACTATGGCTACACCTTC.

This chain connects TRBV7-2 to TRBJ1-2; D might be TRBD1 (6 bases). This CDR3 has 12 amino acids. CDR1 and CDR2 (germline): SGHTA, FQGNSA. Trimming took 5 bases from V and 8 from J, leaving 12 bases between them. The DNA of the CDR3 is TGTGCCAGCAGCCCGGGGGCTCAAGGCTACACCTTC. The encoded protein is CASSPGAQGYTF.